Shown below are 21 T cell receptor beta chains from a single sample sequenced in a study of cytomegalovirus exposure and HLA in healthy donors. The protocol was immunoSEQ multiplex PCR, while the TCRdb copy is restricted to in-frame clones and leaves out a portion. The sample has some 150,000 clones; roughly 86% are singletons. Sequencing used PBMCs. The receptors were gathered from a man aged 18 to 30 in good health and CMV-seropositive.

The gene calls are TRBV28 and TRBJ1-1; possibly TRBD1 for D (6 bases). V was shortened by 1 base and J by 7 bases, with 13 bases between the two germline ends. CDR1 and CDR2 (germline): MDHEN, SYDVKM. This CDR3 contains 14 residues. The CDR3 spells CASSLSGGGGEAFF. As DNA, the CDR3 is TGTGCCAGCAGTTTATCGGGGGGCGGAGGTGAAGCTTTCTTT.

The V call is TRBV7-9, the J call TRBJ1-1; tentative D call: TRBD1 (6 bases). Germline V CDR1 and CDR2: SEHNR, FQNEAQ (reference sequence). The CDR3 length is 15 residues. V shed 5 bases and J shed 0 bases, with 13 bases lying between them. The DNA for the CDR3 is TGTGCCAGCAGCCGACGAGGACAGATGAACACTGAAGCTTTCTTT. Translated: CASSRRGQMNTEAFF.

The J gene is TRBJ1-5, the V gene TRBV6-1; D is ambiguous. The length of the CDR3 is 12 residues. The germline V gene has CDR1 MNHNS and CDR2 SASEGT. Trimming pared 8 bases from V and 3 bases from J, leaving 8 bases between. CDR3 nucleotides: TGTGCCAGCGGCACCCACAATCAGCCCCAGCATTTT. The encoded protein is CASGTHNQPQHF.

The chain joins TRBV5-8 to TRBJ1-2, with D uncertain. The CDR3 is 12 residues long. CDR1 is SGHTS and CDR2 is YDEGEE in the germline V gene. Trimming cost V 3 bases and J 7 bases, with 10 bases left between them. Written as DNA, the CDR3 is TGTGCCAGCAGCTCATGGCCCTCTGGCTACACCTTC. This gives the protein CASSSWPSGYTF.

CDR3 in amino acids: CASSKDRAWGATNEKLFF. DNA for the CDR3: TGTGCCAGTAGCAAAGACAGGGCGTGGGGTGCAACTAATGAAAAACTGTTTTTT. J is TRBJ1-4 and V is TRBV19; TRBD1 matches at 7 bases. The CDR3 runs 18 residues. CDR1 is LNHDA and CDR2 is SQIVND in the germline V gene (reference sequence). V lost 6 bases, J lost 0 bases, and 13 bases stayed unmatched. The full variable domain, in which reference TRBV19 and TRBJ1-4 provide the parts outside the CDR3, is DGGITQSPKYLFRKEGQNVTLSCEQNLNHDAMYWYRQDPGQGLRLIYYSQIVNDFQKGDIAEGYSVSREKKESFPLTVTSAQKNPTAFYLCASSKDRAWGATNEKLFFGSGTQLSVL.

V is TRBV29-1 and J is TRBJ2-1; possibly TRBD1 for D (6 bases). The CDR3 is made up of 16 amino acids. V dropped 7 bases and J dropped 0 bases, with 19 bases sitting between them. Germline V CDR1 and CDR2: SQVTM, ANQGSEA. CDR3 nucleotides: TGCAGCGGATCCGACAGGTCTCACTTCTCCTACAATGAGCAGTTCTTC. It yields the protein CSGSDRSHFSYNEQFF.

The chain joins TRBV28 to TRBJ1-1, with D unresolved. CDR3 size: 12 residues. Germline-derived CDR1 and CDR2 are MDHEN and SYDVKM. Between the trimmed V and J ends, which lost 6 bases and 0 bases, there was a span of 5 bases. The CDR3 spells CASRVVNTEAFF. The CDR3 nucleotides read TGTGCCAGCAGGGTAGTGAACACTGAAGCTTTCTTT.

The CDR3 DNA follows: TGTGCCAGCAGTTACTCGACCGCGGGTGAGCAGTTCTTC. It codes for CASSYSTAGEQFF. The chain is built from TRBV6-5 and TRBJ2-1, with D maybe TRBD2 (5 bases). CDR3 length equals 13 residues. The germline V gene has CDR1 MNHEY and CDR2 SVGAGI. The V gene lost 0 bases and the J gene lost 9 bases, with 9 bases spanning the gap.

The chain is built from TRBV6-4 and TRBJ2-1; D might be TRBD2 (6 bases). Trimming left V 6 bases short and J 1 base short, with 13 bases between. Germline V lookup: CDR1 MRHNA, CDR2 SNTAGT. The length of the CDR3 is 15 residues. The CDR3 region has the DNA TGTGCCAGCAGCCCACTAGCTTTGTCCTACAATGAGCAGTTCTTC. It is translated as CASSPLALSYNEQFF.

CDR3 sequence: CASSPPTGSKSYEQYF. CDR3 DNA sequence: TGTGCCAGCAGCCCCCCTACAGGGTCCAAATCCTACGAGCAGTACTTC. The chain employs TRBV14 and TRBJ2-7, with D possibly TRBD1 on 6 matching bases. The length of the CDR3 is 16 residues. From germline, CDR1 is SGHDN and CDR2 FVKESK. V gave up 4 bases and J gave up 1 base, with 17 bases separating them.

The chain joins TRBV19 to TRBJ1-1; no clear D. This CDR3 is 14 amino acids long. V lost 7 bases and J lost 7, with 19 bases in between. Germline V gene lookup returns CDR1 LNHDA and CDR2 SQIVND (reference sequence). CDR3 region: CASIKTSLSGEAFF. In DNA, the CDR3 is TGTGCCAGTATAAAAACCTCCCTTTCCGGTGAAGCTTTCTTT. Combining the CDR3 with reference TRBV19 and TRBJ1-1 gives the whole variable domain DGGITQSPKYLFRKEGQNVTLSCEQNLNHDAMYWYRQDPGQGLRLIYYSQIVNDFQKGDIAEGYSVSREKKESFPLTVTSAQKNPTAFYLCASIKTSLSGEAFFGQGTRLTVV.

V usage is TRBV5-1 and J usage is TRBJ2-4; unclear D gene. V lost 0 bases and J 0 bases, leaving 10 bases between the germline ends. Germline V gene data show CDR1 as SGHRS and CDR2 as YFSETQ. The length of the CDR3 is 16 residues. The CDR3 region has the DNA TGCGCCAGCAGCTTGGGCGCTACGGGAGCCAAAAACATTCAGTACTTC. It is translated as CASSLGATGAKNIQYF.

The rearrangement joins TRBV6-5 to TRBJ2-5; D is perhaps TRBD2 (5 bases). CDR1 is MNHEY, CDR2 SVGAGI, per germline. The CDR3 runs to 14 residues. V lost 5 bases, J lost 4 bases, and 14 bases lay in between. This chain's CDR3 is CASSPYRRGETQYF. The CDR3 region has the DNA TGTGCCAGCAGTCCCTACCGTCGGGGAGAGACCCAGTACTTC.

The chain has TRBV5-1 and TRBJ1-4, with D possibly being TRBD1 (6 bases). Trimming removed 4 bases at V and 2 bases at J, with 9 bases between. The germline CDR1 and CDR2 sequences are SGHRS and YFSETQ. CDR3 length equals 14 residues. In nucleotides, the CDR3 is TGCGCCAGCAGCCGTGGACAGACTAATGAAAAACTGTTTTTT. Its protein product is CASSRGQTNEKLFF.

The chain links TRBV9 to TRBJ1-3; D remains unclear. The CDR3 runs 14 residues. In germline, CDR1 is SGDLS, CDR2 YYNGEE. V was clipped by 4 bases and J by 0 bases, with 8 bases between them. The CDR3 coding sequence is TGTGCCAGCAGCCAGGAAATCTCTGGAAACACCATATATTTT. It encodes CASSQEISGNTIYF.

The chain has TRBV7-8 and TRBJ1-5, with D possibly matching TRBD1 (6 bases). Germline CDR1 SGHVS, CDR2 FQNEAQ. Trimming took 0 bases from V and 1 from J, leaving 7 bases between them. This CDR3 has 15 amino acids. CDR3 sequence: CASSLAQGSNQPQHF. In DNA, the CDR3 is TGTGCCAGCAGCTTAGCACAGGGAAGCAATCAGCCCCAGCATTTT.

V is TRBV9 and J is TRBJ2-3; 11 bases map to TRBD2. The CDR3 is made up of 15 amino acids. With 3 bases clipped from V and 2 bases from J, the junction kept 2 bases outside the gene matches. CDR1 is SGDLS and CDR2 is YYNGEE in the germline V gene. CDR3 sequence reads: CASSATSGVTDTQYF. The CDR3 DNA follows: TGTGCCAGCAGCGCGACTAGCGGGGTCACAGATACGCAGTATTTT. The full variable domain, in which reference TRBV9 and TRBJ2-3 provide the parts outside the CDR3, is DSGVTQTPKHLITATGQRVTLRCSPRSGDLSVYWYQQSLDQGLQFLIQYYNGEERAKGNILERFSAQQFPDLHSELNLSSLELGDSALYFCASSATSGVTDTQYFGPGTRLTVL.

The chain couples TRBV5-1 to TRBJ2-3; TRBD2 aligns across 11 bases. CDR3 length equals 18 residues. V was clipped by 0 bases and J by 4 bases; unmatched bases: 10. CDR1 and CDR2 from the germline V gene are SGHRS and YFSETQ. The DNA for the CDR3 is TGCGCCAGCAGCTTGGTGGTAGCGGGGGGGCCTGTCCCAGATACGCAGTATTTT. As protein: CASSLVVAGGPVPDTQYF.

V usage is TRBV6-6 and J usage is TRBJ2-1, with 7 bases matching TRBD1. The CDR3 length is 14 residues. V gave up 2 bases and J gave up 8 bases; unmatched junction bases: 6. The germline CDR1 and CDR2 sequences are MNHNY and SVGAGI (reference sequence). DNA of the CDR3: TGTGCCAGCAGTTACGGACGAGGGGGCGATGAGCAGTTCTTC. It codes for CASSYGRGGDEQFF.

The chain recombines TRBV7-8 with TRBJ1-2; possibly TRBD1 for D (6 bases). The CDR3 runs to 13 residues. Trimming removed 2 bases from V and 12 bases from J, with 16 bases in between. Germline V lookup: CDR1 SGHVS, CDR2 FQNEAQ. For the CDR3, the DNA is TGTGCCAGCAGCTTACCCCTGGGACACCTCCACACCTTC. Translated: CASSLPLGHLHTF.

The chain joins TRBV28 to TRBJ2-1; D is possibly TRBD1 (8 bases). Per the germline V gene, CDR1 is MDHEN and CDR2 is SYDVKM. CDR3 length: 15 residues. V was pared by 6 bases and J by 6 bases, with 18 bases between. As DNA, the CDR3 is TGTGCCAGCAGCCTGACAGGGGAGGGTCTCAATGAGCAGTTCTTC. Translating gives CASSLTGEGLNEQFF.